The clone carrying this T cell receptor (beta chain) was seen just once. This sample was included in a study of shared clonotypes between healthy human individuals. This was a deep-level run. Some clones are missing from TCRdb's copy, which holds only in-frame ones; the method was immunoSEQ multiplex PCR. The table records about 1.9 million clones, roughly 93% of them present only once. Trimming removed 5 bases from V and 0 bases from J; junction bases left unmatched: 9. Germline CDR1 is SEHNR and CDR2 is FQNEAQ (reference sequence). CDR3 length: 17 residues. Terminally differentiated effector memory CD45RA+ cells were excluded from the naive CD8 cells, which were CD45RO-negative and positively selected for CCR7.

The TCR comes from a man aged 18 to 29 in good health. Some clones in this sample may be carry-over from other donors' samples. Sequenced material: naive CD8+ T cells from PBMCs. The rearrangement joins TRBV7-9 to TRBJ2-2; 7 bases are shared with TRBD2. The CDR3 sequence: CASSAIKTSTNTGELFF. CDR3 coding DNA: TGTGCCAGCAGCGCAATTAAGACTAGCACGAACACCGGGGAGCTGTTTTTT. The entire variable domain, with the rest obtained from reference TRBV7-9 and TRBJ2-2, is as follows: DTGVSQNPRHKITKRGQNVTFRCDPISEHNRLYWYRQTLGQGPEFLTYFQNEAQLEKSRLLSDRFSAERPKGSFSTLEIQRTEQGDSAMYLCASSAIKTSTNTGELFFGEGSRLTVL.